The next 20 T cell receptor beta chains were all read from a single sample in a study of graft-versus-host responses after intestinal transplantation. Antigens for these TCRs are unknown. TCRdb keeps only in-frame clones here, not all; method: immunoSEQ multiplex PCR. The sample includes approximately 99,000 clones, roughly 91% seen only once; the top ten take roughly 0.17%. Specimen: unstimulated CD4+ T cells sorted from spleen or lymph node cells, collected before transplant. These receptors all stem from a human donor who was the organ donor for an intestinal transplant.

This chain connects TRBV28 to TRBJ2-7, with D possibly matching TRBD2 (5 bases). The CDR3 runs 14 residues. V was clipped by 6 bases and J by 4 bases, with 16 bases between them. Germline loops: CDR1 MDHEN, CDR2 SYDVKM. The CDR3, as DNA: TGTGCCAGCAGGAGGACTGGTTTGGATTACGAGCAGTACTTC. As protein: CASRRTGLDYEQYF.

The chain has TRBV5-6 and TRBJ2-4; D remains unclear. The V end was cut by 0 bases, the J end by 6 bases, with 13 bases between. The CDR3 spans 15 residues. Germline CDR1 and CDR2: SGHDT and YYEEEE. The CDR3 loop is CASSLGASPGNIQYF. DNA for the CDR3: TGTGCCAGCAGCTTGGGTGCATCCCCGGGAAACATTCAGTACTTC.

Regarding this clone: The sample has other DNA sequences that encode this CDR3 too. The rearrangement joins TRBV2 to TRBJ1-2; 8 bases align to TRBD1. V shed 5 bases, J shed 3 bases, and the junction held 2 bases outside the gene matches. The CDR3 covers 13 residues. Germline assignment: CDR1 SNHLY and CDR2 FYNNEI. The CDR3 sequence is CASSPGGYYGYTF. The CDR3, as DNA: TGTGCCAGCAGTCCAGGGGGCTACTATGGCTACACCTTC.

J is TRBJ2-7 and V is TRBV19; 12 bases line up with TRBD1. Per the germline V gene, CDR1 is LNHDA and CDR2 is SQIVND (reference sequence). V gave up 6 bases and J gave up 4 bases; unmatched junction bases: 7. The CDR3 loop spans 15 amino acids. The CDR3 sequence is CASRMGQGAVYEQYF. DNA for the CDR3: TGTGCCAGTAGAATGGGACAGGGGGCGGTATACGAGCAGTACTTC.

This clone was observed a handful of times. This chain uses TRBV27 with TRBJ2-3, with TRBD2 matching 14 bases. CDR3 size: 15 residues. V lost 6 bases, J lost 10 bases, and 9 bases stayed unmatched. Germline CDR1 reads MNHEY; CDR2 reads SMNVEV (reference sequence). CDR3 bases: TGTGCCAGCAGGTCGGCCGGGACTAGCGGGGGTGCGCAGTATTTT. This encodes CASRSAGTSGGAQYF.

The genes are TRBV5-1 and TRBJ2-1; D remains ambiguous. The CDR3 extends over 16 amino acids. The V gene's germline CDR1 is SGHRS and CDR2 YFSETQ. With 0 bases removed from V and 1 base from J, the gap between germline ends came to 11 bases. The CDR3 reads CASSLDNRKSYNEQFF. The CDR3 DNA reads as TGCGCCAGCAGCTTGGACAACCGCAAATCCTACAATGAGCAGTTCTTC.

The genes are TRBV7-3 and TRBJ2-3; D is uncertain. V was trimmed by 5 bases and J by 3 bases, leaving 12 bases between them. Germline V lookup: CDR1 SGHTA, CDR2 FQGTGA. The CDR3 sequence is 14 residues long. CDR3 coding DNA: TGTGCCAGCAGCCCCATGGTCCAGACAGATACGCAGTATTTT. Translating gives CASSPMVQTDTQYF.

The CDR3 loop reads CASSSSSYEQYF. CDR3 DNA sequence: TGTGCCAGCTCATCGAGCTCCTACGAGCAGTACTTC. The chain is built from TRBV18 and TRBJ2-7; D gene ambiguous. The CDR3 contains 12 residues. The germline V gene has CDR1 KGHSH and CDR2 LQKENI. The V and J ends lost 5 bases and 0 bases respectively, with 5 bases between them.

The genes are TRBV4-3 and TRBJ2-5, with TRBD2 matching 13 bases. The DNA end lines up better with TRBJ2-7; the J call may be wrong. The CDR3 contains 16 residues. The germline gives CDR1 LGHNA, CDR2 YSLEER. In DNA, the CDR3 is TGCGCCAGCAGCCATACGGGACTAGCGGGGTTCTACGAGCAGTACTTC. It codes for CASSHTGLAGFYEQYF.

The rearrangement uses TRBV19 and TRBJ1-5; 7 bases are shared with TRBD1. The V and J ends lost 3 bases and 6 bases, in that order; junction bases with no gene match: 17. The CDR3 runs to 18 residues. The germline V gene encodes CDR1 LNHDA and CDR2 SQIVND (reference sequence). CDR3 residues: CASSIMGVAGGSRQPQHF. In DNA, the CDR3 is TGTGCCAGTAGTATTATGGGCGTGGCAGGGGGAAGTCGTCAGCCCCAGCATTTT.

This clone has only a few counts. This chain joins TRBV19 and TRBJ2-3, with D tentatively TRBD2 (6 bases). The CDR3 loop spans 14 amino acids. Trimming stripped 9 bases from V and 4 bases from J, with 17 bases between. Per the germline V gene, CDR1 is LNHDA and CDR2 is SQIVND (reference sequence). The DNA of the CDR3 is TGTGCCAGCGCAACTGTGGCGGGGCCAGATACGCAGTATTTT. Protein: CASATVAGPDTQYF.

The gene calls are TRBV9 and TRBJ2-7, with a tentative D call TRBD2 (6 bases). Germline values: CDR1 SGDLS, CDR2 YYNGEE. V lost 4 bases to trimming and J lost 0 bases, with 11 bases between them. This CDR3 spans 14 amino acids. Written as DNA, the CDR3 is TGTGCCAGCAGCCGGACTATCTACTCCTACGAGCAGTACTTC. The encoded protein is CASSRTIYSYEQYF.

The chain's CDR3 is CASSQERTGYGYTF. The CDR3 coding sequence is TGTGCCAGCAGCCAAGAGAGGACAGGGTATGGCTACACCTTC. This sequence joins TRBV4-2 and TRBJ1-2; TRBD1 aligns across 8 bases. The ends lost 0 bases at V and 5 bases at J; junction bases unmatched: 2. CDR1 is LGHNA, CDR2 YNFKEQ, per germline. This CDR3 has 14 residues.

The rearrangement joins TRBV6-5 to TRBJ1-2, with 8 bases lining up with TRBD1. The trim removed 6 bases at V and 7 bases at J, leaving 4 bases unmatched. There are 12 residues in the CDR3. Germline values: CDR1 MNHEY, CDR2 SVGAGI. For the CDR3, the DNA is TGTGCCAGCAGAACAGGGGGTGGTGGCTACACCTTC. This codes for CASRTGGGGYTF.

This CDR3 reads CASRKRDRGLKSLHF. CDR3 nucleotide sequence: TGTGCCAGCAGAAAAAGGGACAGGGGGCTAAAATCCCTCCACTTT. V usage is TRBV6-5 and J usage is TRBJ1-6; 12 nucleotides agree with TRBD1. CDR3 length: 15 amino acids. V lost 6 bases, J lost 14 bases, and 11 bases stayed unmatched. CDR1 and CDR2 from the germline V gene are MNHEY and SVGAGI.

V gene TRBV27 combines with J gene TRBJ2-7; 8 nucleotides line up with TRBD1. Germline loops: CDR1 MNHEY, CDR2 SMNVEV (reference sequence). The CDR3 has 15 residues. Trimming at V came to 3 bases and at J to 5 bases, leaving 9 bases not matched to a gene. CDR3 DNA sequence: TGTGCCAGCAGTTTCCAGGGGGCTCCGATCCACGAGCAGTACTTC. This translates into CASSFQGAPIHEQYF.

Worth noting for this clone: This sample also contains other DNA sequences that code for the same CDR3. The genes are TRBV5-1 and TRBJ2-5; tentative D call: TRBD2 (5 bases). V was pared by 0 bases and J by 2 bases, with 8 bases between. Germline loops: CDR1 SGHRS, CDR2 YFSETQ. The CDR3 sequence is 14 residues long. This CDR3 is CASSLAGGQETQYF. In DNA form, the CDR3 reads TGCGCCAGCAGCTTGGCGGGCGGGCAAGAGACCCAGTACTTC. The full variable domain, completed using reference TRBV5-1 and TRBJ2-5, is KAGVTQTPRYLIKTRGQQVTLSCSPISGHRSVSWYQQTPGQGLQFLFEYFSETQRNKGNFPGRFSGRQFSNSRSEMNVSTLELGDSALYLCASSLAGGQETQYFGPGTRLLVL.

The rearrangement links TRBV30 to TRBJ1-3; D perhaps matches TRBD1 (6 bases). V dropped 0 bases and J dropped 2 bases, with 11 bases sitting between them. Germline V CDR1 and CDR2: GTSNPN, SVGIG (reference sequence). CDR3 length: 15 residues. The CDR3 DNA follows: TGTGCCTGGAGTGTCAACAGGGTAGCTGGAAACACCATATATTTT. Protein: CAWSVNRVAGNTIYF.

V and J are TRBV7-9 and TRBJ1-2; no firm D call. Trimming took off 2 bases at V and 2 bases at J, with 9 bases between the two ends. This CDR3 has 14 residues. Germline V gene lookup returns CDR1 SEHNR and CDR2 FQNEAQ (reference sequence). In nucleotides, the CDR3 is TGTGCCAGCAGCTTATCTCGACTAAACTATGGCTACACCTTC. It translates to CASSLSRLNYGYTF.

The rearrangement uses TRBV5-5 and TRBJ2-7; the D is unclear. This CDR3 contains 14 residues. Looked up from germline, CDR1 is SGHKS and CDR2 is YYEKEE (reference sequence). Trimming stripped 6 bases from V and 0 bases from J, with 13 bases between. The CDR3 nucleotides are TGTGCCAGCACCCTTGGGTGGAGCTCCTACGAGCAGTACTTC. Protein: CASTLGWSSYEQYF. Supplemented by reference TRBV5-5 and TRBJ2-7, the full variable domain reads DAGVTQSPTHLIKTRGQQVTLRCSPISGHKSVSWYQQVLGQGPQFIFQYYEKEERGRGNFPDRFSARQFPNYSSELNVNALLLGDSALYLCASTLGWSSYEQYFGPGTRLTVT.